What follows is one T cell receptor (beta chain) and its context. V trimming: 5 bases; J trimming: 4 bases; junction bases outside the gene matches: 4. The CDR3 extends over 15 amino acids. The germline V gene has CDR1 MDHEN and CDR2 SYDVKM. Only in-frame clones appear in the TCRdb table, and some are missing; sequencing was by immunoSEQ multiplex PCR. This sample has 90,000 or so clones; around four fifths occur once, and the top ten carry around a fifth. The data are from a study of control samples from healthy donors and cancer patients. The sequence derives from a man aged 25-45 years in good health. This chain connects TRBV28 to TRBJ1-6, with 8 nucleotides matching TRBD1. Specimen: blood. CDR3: CASSLQGAYNSPLHF. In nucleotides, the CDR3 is TGTGCCAGCAGTCTTCAGGGGGCGTATAATTCACCCCTCCACTTT.